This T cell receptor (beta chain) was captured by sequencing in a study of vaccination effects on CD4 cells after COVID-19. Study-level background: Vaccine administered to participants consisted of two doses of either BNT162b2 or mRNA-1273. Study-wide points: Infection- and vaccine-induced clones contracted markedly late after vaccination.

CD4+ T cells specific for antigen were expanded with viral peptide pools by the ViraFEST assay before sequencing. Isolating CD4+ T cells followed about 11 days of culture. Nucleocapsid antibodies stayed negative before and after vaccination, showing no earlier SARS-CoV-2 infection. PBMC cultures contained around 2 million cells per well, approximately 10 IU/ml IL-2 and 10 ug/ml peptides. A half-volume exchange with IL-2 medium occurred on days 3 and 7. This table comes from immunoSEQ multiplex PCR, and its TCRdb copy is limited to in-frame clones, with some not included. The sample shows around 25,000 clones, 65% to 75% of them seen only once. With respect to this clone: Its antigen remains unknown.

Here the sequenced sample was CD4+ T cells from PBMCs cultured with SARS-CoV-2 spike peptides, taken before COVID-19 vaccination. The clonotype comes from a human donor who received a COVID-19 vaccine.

CDR3 protein: CASSLRVAGRAENTEAFF. As DNA, the CDR3 is TGCGCCAGCAGCTTGAGAGTCGCGGGCAGGGCAGAGAACACTGAAGCTTTCTTT. The J gene is TRBJ1-1, the V gene TRBV5-1, with TRBD1 as a possible D gene (5 bases). The CDR3 extends over 18 amino acids. V was shortened by 1 base and J by 1 base, with 20 bases between the two germline ends. Germline CDR1 reads SGHRS; CDR2 reads YFSETQ.